These 15 T cell receptor beta chains originate from one sample sequenced in a study of cytomegalovirus exposure and HLA in healthy donors. PCR primers comprised 60 Vbeta and 13 Jbeta primers. Clones were read by immunoSEQ multiplex PCR, and TCRdb kept only the in-frame ones, dropping some. The data hold some 200,000 clones, with approximately 81% observed a single time. Sequenced: PBMCs. The receptor set was obtained from a woman in her fifties or sixties in good health and CMV-seronegative.

This chain uses TRBV7-9 with TRBJ2-2, with TRBD1 identical over 8 bases. From germline, CDR1 is SEHNR and CDR2 FQNEAQ (reference sequence). The CDR3 spans 17 residues. After removal of 4 bases from V and 7 bases from J, the junction contained 14 bases not matched to a gene. CDR3 nucleotides: TGTGCCAGCAGCTCGGAGTTGGGGCAGGGGGCCGGCGGGGAGCTGTTTTTT. Amino acid sequence: CASSSELGQGAGGELFF.

The chain combines TRBV28 with TRBJ1-5, with D unresolved. Trimming left V 5 bases short and J 4 bases short, with 3 bases between. Germline CDR1 is MDHEN and CDR2 is SYDVKM. This CDR3 comprises 11 residues. The CDR3 region is CASSTNQPQHF. CDR3 coding DNA: TGTGCCAGCAGTACAAATCAGCCCCAGCATTTT.

The rearrangement joins TRBV18 to TRBJ2-2, with D possibly being TRBD2 (5 bases). CDR1 is KGHSH and CDR2 is LQKENI in the germline V gene. The CDR3 spans 17 residues. The germline V and J ends were trimmed by 1 base and 4 bases, with 16 bases remaining between them. DNA for the CDR3: TGTGCCAGCTCACCACAGCGGCGGCAGTATGCCACCGGGGAGCTGTTTTTT. Translation gives CASSPQRRQYATGELFF. Using reference TRBV18 and TRBJ2-2 for the parts outside the CDR3, the full variable domain is NAGVMQNPRHLVRRRGQEARLRCSPMKGHSHVYWYRQLPEEGLKFMVYLQKENIIDESGMPKERFSAEFPKEGPSILRIQQVVRGDSAAYFCASSPQRRQYATGELFFGEGSRLTVL.

With regard to this clone: Relative to the germline gene, one junction end is altered; a read error may explain this. The genes are TRBV7-9 and TRBJ1-2; TRBD1 might be the D (5 bases). Per the germline V gene, CDR1 is SEHNR and CDR2 is FQNEAQ (reference sequence). This CDR3 has 15 amino acids. This chain's CDR3 is CSSSLARQPGGGYTF. The CDR3 coding sequence is TGTTCCAGCAGCTTAGCGAGGCAGCCTGGGGGGGGCTACACCTTC.

The chain combines TRBV5-6 with TRBJ1-2; perhaps TRBD1 as D (6 bases). Deletions cut 6 bases from V and 7 bases from J, with 13 bases between. This CDR3 has 12 residues. Germline V gene sequence: CDR1 SGHDT, CDR2 YYEEEE. CDR3 sequence reads: CASKGRGRGYTF. CDR3 bases: TGTGCCAGCAAGGGCAGGGGCCGTGGCTACACCTTC. Variable domain in full (rest from reference TRBV5-6 and TRBJ1-2): DAGVTQSPTHLIKTRGQQVTLRCSPKSGHDTVSWYQQALGQGPQFIFQYYEEEERQRGNFPDRFSGHQFPNYSSELNVNALLLGDSALYLCASKGRGRGYTFGSGTRLTVV.

Comment on this clone: This specimen includes other DNA sequences encoding the same CDR3. The rearrangement uses TRBV18 and TRBJ1-2; 10 bases are shared with TRBD1. The CDR3 length is 15 residues. Trimming at V came to 3 bases and at J to 3 bases, leaving 4 bases not matched to a gene. The germline V gene has CDR1 KGHSH and CDR2 LQKENI. The CDR3 DNA reads TGTGCCAGCTCACCCCCGGGACAGGGGCACTATGGCTACACCTTC. It codes for CASSPPGQGHYGYTF.

As regards this clone: One end of the junction fails to match germline, which may point to a read error. Other DNA sequences in this specimen translate into the identical CDR3. The chain employs TRBV5-6 and TRBJ1-4; 7 positions agree with TRBD1. Germline V gene data show CDR1 as SGHDT and CDR2 as YYEEEE. The CDR3 sequence is 14 residues long. CDR3 residues: CASSTGQINEKLFF. The CDR3 bases are TGTGCCAGCAGCACGGGACAGATCAATGAAAAACTATTTTTT.

This clone was counted once. The chain uses TRBV19 and TRBJ1-1, with 8 bases identical to TRBD1. The CDR3 extends over 14 amino acids. V shed 6 bases and J 4 bases; nucleotides not matched to a gene: 7. The germline CDR1 and CDR2 sequences are LNHDA and SQIVND (reference sequence). CDR3 coding DNA: TGTGCCAGTAGGCGGACAGGGTCCGGCACTGAAGCTTTCTTT. Its translation: CASRRTGSGTEAFF. Full variable domain (rest looked up from reference TRBV19 and TRBJ1-1): DGGITQSPKYLFRKEGQNVTLSCEQNLNHDAMYWYRQDPGQGLRLIYYSQIVNDFQKGDIAEGYSVSREKKESFPLTVTSAQKNPTAFYLCASRRTGSGTEAFFGQGTRLTVV.

This clone was seen once. The rearrangement links TRBV18 to TRBJ1-5, with D possibly matching TRBD1 (5 bases). The V end lost 2 bases, the J end lost 4 bases, and 9 bases lay between the germline ends. The CDR3 length is 14 residues. The V gene's germline CDR1 is KGHSH and CDR2 LQKENI. The CDR3: CASSPGAANQPQHF. The CDR3 DNA follows: TGTGCCAGCTCACCAGGGGCAGCAAATCAGCCCCAGCATTTT.

The rearrangement joins TRBV7-3 to TRBJ2-1, with 8 positions matching TRBD2. V shed 2 bases, J shed 6 bases, and the junction held 12 bases outside the gene matches. The CDR3 contains 17 residues. The V gene's germline CDR1 is SGHTA and CDR2 FQGTGA. CDR3 DNA sequence: TGTGCCAGCAGCTTATTAGGCTTGGGGCTAGCGGGCAATGAGCAGTTCTTC. Translated: CASSLLGLGLAGNEQFF.

This clone came up a few times. This sequence joins TRBV28 and TRBJ1-1; TRBD1 agrees at 7 bases. Germline assignment: CDR1 MDHEN and CDR2 SYDVKM. J lost 0 bases, V lost 2 bases, and 0 bases had no gene match. The CDR3 is made up of 14 amino acids. The CDR3 sequence: CASSLQGVNTEAFF. In DNA, the CDR3 is TGTGCCAGCAGTTTACAGGGGGTGAACACTGAAGCTTTCTTT.

The V and J genes are TRBV28 and TRBJ1-1; TRBD1 matches 9 bases. Germline V lookup: CDR1 MDHEN, CDR2 SYDVKM. The V gene end was trimmed by 8 bases and the J gene end by 0 bases; junction bases not matched to a gene: 4. The CDR3 length is 14 residues. As DNA, the CDR3 is TGTGCCAGCGCCGGGACAGGGTTGAACACTGAAGCTTTCTTT. Translation gives CASAGTGLNTEAFF.

The CDR3 reads CASSELAGAYNEQFF. CDR3 coding DNA: TGTGCCAGCAGTGAACTAGCGGGAGCCTACAATGAGCAGTTCTTC. The genes are TRBV6-4 and TRBJ2-1; TRBD2 matches 11 bases. Germline V CDR1 and CDR2: MRHNA, SNTAGT. This CDR3 is 15 amino acids long. The V segment lost 3 bases and the J segment 2 bases; nucleotides outside the gene matches: 0.

This clone was recorded a few times. The J gene is TRBJ1-6, the V gene TRBV18; possible D gene TRBD1, 5 bases. The CDR3 extends over 13 amino acids. Trimming removed 6 bases at V and 5 bases at J, with 8 bases between. CDR1 and CDR2 (germline): KGHSH, LQKENI. The CDR3 DNA reads as TGTGCCAGCTCCGACAGTAATAATTCACCCCTCCACTTT. It specifies CASSDSNNSPLHF.

CDR3 in amino acids: CASSLPGQGAGTEAFF. In DNA, the CDR3 is TGTGCCAGCAGCTTACCAGGACAGGGGGCCGGCACTGAAGCTTTCTTT. V gene TRBV7-9 combines with J gene TRBJ1-1; 11 nucleotides agree with TRBD1. The CDR3 is 16 residues long. J was trimmed by 4 bases and V by 2 bases; bases with no gene match: 6. From germline, CDR1 is SEHNR and CDR2 FQNEAQ (reference sequence).